The 28 T cell receptor beta chains reported below all come from one sample, sequenced in a study of cytomegalovirus exposure and HLA in healthy donors. The primer mix had 60 Vbeta and 13 Jbeta primers. The method was immunoSEQ multiplex PCR; TCRdb's version includes in-frame clones alone and lacks a portion of them. The data hold approximately 100,000 clones, with about 76% observed a single time. The sequenced sample was PBMCs. The receptors derive from a woman in her thirties in good health and CMV-seronegative.

The chain uses TRBV6-1 and TRBJ2-7; perhaps TRBD2 as D (6 bases). V was pared by 4 bases and J by 9 bases, with 10 bases between. The CDR3 consists of 11 residues. CDR1 and CDR2 from the germline V gene are MNHNS and SASEGT. CDR3 protein: CASSGGKGQYF. The CDR3 bases are TGTGCCAGCAGTGGCGGGAAAGGGCAGTACTTC.

The rearrangement joins TRBV30 to TRBJ2-7, with D possibly TRBD2 on 5 matching bases. The CDR3 loop spans 15 amino acids. With 0 bases removed from V and 3 bases from J, the gap between germline ends came to 15 bases. Germline lookup yields CDR1 GTSNPN and CDR2 SVGIG (reference sequence). CDR3 sequence reads: CAWSVSSHGFYEQYF. The CDR3 DNA follows: TGTGCCTGGAGTGTATCTAGCCACGGGTTCTACGAGCAGTACTTC. Full variable domain (outside the CDR3, taken from reference TRBV30 and TRBJ2-7): SQTIHQWPATLVQPVGSPLSLECTVEGTSNPNLYWYRQAAGRGLQLLFYSVGIGQISSEVPQNLSASRPQDRQFILSSKKLLLSDSGFYLCAWSVSSHGFYEQYFGPGTRLTVT.

This clone has more than one count but fewer than ten. The chain combines TRBV5-1 with TRBJ2-2, with D possibly matching TRBD1 (6 bases). The germline gives CDR1 SGHRS, CDR2 YFSETQ. The CDR3 is 15 residues long. The V and J ends lost 4 bases and 5 bases respectively, with 15 bases between them. This chain's CDR3 is CASSPGQPGTGELFF. The CDR3 nucleotides are TGCGCCAGCAGCCCCGGACAGCCAGGGACCGGGGAGCTGTTTTTT. The full variable domain, in which reference TRBV5-1 and TRBJ2-2 provide the parts outside the CDR3, is KAGVTQTPRYLIKTRGQQVTLSCSPISGHRSVSWYQQTPGQGLQFLFEYFSETQRNKGNFPGRFSGRQFSNSRSEMNVSTLELGDSALYLCASSPGQPGTGELFFGEGSRLTVL.

The chain joins TRBV28 to TRBJ2-7; TRBD1 might be the D (5 bases). The CDR3 is 11 residues long. Trimming took 6 bases from V and 6 from J, leaving 9 bases between them. CDR1 and CDR2 from the germline V gene are MDHEN and SYDVKM. CDR3 nucleotides: TGTGCCAGCAGCCTTGGGGCCGAGCAGTACTTC. This sequence encodes CASSLGAEQYF.

Details on this clone: One junction end disagrees with the germline gene, perhaps due to a read error. This chain connects TRBV14 to TRBJ2-3; D is ambiguous. Germline V gene sequence: CDR1 SGHDN, CDR2 FVKESK. The CDR3 sequence is 13 residues long. The CDR3, as DNA: TGTGCCAGCAGCCGTCGGAGCACGGATACGCAGTATTTT. Its translation: CASSRRSTDTQYF.

This clone was counted a few times. This sequence joins TRBV6-4 and TRBJ1-6, with D hard to call. The germline CDR1 and CDR2 sequences are MRHNA and SNTAGT. This CDR3 is 13 amino acids long. The V and J ends lost 2 bases and 7 bases respectively, with 6 bases between them. CDR3 DNA sequence: TGTGCCAGCAGTGACAGCGTCAATTCACCCCTCCACTTT. Translating gives CASSDSVNSPLHF.

The genes are TRBV19 and TRBJ2-4; maybe TRBD2 (5 bases). The CDR3 runs 11 residues. V was trimmed by 11 bases and J by 1 base, leaving 6 bases between them. Looked up from germline, CDR1 is LNHDA and CDR2 is SQIVND (reference sequence). Here the CDR3 DNA reads TGTGCCGGGGAGGCCAAAAACATTCAGTACTTC. This encodes CAGEAKNIQYF.

The J gene is TRBJ2-2, the V gene TRBV5-1, with TRBD1 identical over 12 bases. This CDR3 has 15 amino acids. The V gene's germline CDR1 is SGHRS and CDR2 YFSETQ. J was trimmed by 5 bases and V by 3 bases; bases with no gene match: 2. The CDR3 nucleotides are TGCGCCAGCAGCTCGGGACAGGGGGCAACCGGGGAGCTGTTTTTT. It encodes CASSSGQGATGELFF.

V is TRBV5-1 and J is TRBJ2-3, with 12 bases fitting TRBD2. The CDR3 loop spans 16 amino acids. Germline V lookup: CDR1 SGHRS, CDR2 YFSETQ. V dropped 3 bases and J dropped 1; count of bases not matched to a gene: 3. The CDR3 spells CASSSRTSGGTDTQYF. In DNA, the CDR3 is TGCGCCAGCAGCTCGAGGACTAGCGGGGGCACAGATACGCAGTATTTT.

The genes are TRBV6-5 and TRBJ1-1, with a tentative D call TRBD1 (6 bases). V lost 10 bases and J 3 bases, leaving 15 bases between the germline ends. Per the germline V gene, CDR1 is MNHEY and CDR2 is SVGAGI. The CDR3 length is 13 residues. DNA for the CDR3: TGTGCCACCCGAGACAGGCGGGACACTGAAGCTTTCTTT. This codes for CATRDRRDTEAFF.

The J gene is TRBJ2-7, the V gene TRBV7-8; a weak D match, TRBD2 (5 bases). The CDR3 is 12 residues long. V dropped 5 bases and J dropped 6 bases, with 11 bases sitting between them. Germline assignment: CDR1 SGHVS and CDR2 FQNEAQ. The CDR3 nucleotides read TGTGCCAGCAGCGCGTCGGGGAGCGAGCAGTACTTC. Amino acids: CASSASGSEQYF.

With respect to this clone: One junction end disagrees with the germline gene, perhaps due to a read error. The chain couples TRBV7-9 to TRBJ2-7; 8 bases are a match to TRBD2. The CDR3 is made up of 16 amino acids. Germline CDR1 reads SEHNR; CDR2 reads FQNEAQ (reference sequence). The CDR3 DNA reads TGTTCCAGCAGCTTTCGGTCGACTAGCGACTCCTACGAGCAGTACTTC. It is translated as CSSSFRSTSDSYEQYF.

V is TRBV11-2 and J is TRBJ1-2, with 9 bases identical to TRBD1. The CDR3 runs to 15 residues. Germline CDR1 SGHAT, CDR2 FQNNGV. Trimming at V came to 1 base and at J to 5 bases, leaving 5 bases not matched to a gene. Here the CDR3 reads CASSLGQGQGYGYTF. DNA for the CDR3: TGTGCCAGCAGCTTAGGTCAGGGACAGGGATATGGCTACACCTTC.

Here the CDR3 reads CASSGTSGSRSEQYF. Written as DNA, the CDR3 is TGTGCCAGCAGCGGGACTAGCGGGAGCAGAAGCGAGCAGTACTTC. The gene calls are TRBV11-3 and TRBJ2-5; 14 bases match TRBD2. The J call is in doubt because the DNA end fits TRBJ2-7 better. The CDR3 spans 15 residues. Looked up from germline, CDR1 is SGHNT and CDR2 is YENEEA.

This sequence joins TRBV25-1 and TRBJ2-7; D is unresolved. Germline assignment: CDR1 MGHDK and CDR2 SYGVNS. Between the trimmed V and J ends, which lost 3 bases and 2 bases, there was a span of 11 bases. The CDR3 runs 14 residues. DNA of the CDR3: TGTGCCAGCAGTGACACAGTCAGAACCTACGAGCAGTACTTC. Translation gives CASSDTVRTYEQYF.

The V call is TRBV7-7, the J call TRBJ2-2; 9 bases fit TRBD1. This CDR3 is built from 13 residues. From germline, CDR1 is SSHAT and CDR2 FNYEAQ (reference sequence). The J segment lost 8 bases and the V segment lost 5 bases, leaving 3 bases of the junction unmatched. The CDR3 spells CASSMGQGGELFF. The CDR3 nucleotides read TGTGCCAGCAGCATGGGACAGGGAGGGGAGCTGTTTTTT.

This chain joins TRBV28 and TRBJ2-7, with TRBD1 matching over 8 bases. Germline V CDR1 and CDR2: MDHEN, SYDVKM. The CDR3 is 15 residues long. V was clipped by 3 bases and J by 1 base; unmatched bases: 5. The CDR3 coding sequence is TGTGCCAGCAGTTTCTCTAGACAGGGGTCCTACGAGCAGTACTTC. The encoded protein is CASSFSRQGSYEQYF.

V is TRBV7-9 and J is TRBJ2-5, with D perhaps TRBD1 (6 bases). The ends were cut back, 6 bases at V and 1 base at J, with 12 bases in the middle. CDR1 SEHNR and CDR2 FQNEAQ come from the germline V gene (reference sequence). This CDR3 region has 14 residues. This chain's CDR3 is CASSFGGLQETQYF. In nucleotides, the CDR3 is TGTGCCAGCAGTTTTGGGGGCCTCCAAGAGACCCAGTACTTC.

This clone showed up just once. CDR3 sequence (DNA): TGCGCCAGCAGCTTGGAGGGGCTGTGGCAGGCCGGCAGGGGCTACACCTTC. It yields the protein CASSLEGLWQAGRGYTF. This chain links TRBV5-1 with TRBJ1-2; D may be TRBD1 (5 bases). The CDR3 extends over 17 amino acids. The V gene's germline CDR1 is SGHRS and CDR2 YFSETQ. V was clipped by 0 bases and J by 8 bases, with 23 bases between them. Complete variable domain (other parts from reference TRBV5-1 and TRBJ1-2): KAGVTQTPRYLIKTRGQQVTLSCSPISGHRSVSWYQQTPGQGLQFLFEYFSETQRNKGNFPGRFSGRQFSNSRSEMNVSTLELGDSALYLCASSLEGLWQAGRGYTFGSGTRLTVV.

J is TRBJ2-7 and V is TRBV19; TRBD2 matches at 7 bases. The CDR3 is made up of 15 amino acids. Germline V gene data show CDR1 as LNHDA and CDR2 as SQIVND (reference sequence). The junction had 10 bases not matched to a gene; V was cut back by 3 bases and J by 5 bases. The CDR3: CASSISPGRVHEQYF. The CDR3 DNA reads TGTGCCAGTAGTATTTCTCCGGGGAGGGTCCACGAGCAGTACTTC.

DNA for the CDR3: TGCGCCACCCGACTAGCGGGAGGACCTTACAATGAGCAGTTCTTC. It codes for CATRLAGGPYNEQFF. The chain couples TRBV10-2 to TRBJ2-1; 13 bases align to TRBD2. The CDR3 covers 15 residues. Germline V lookup: CDR1 WSHSY, CDR2 SAAADI. The J segment lost 4 bases and the V segment lost 10 bases, leaving 7 bases of the junction unmatched.

The gene calls are TRBV10-3 and TRBJ2-3; maybe TRBD2 (6 bases). Per germline, CDR1 ENHRY and CDR2 SYGVKD. Trimming stripped 2 bases from V and 1 base from J, with 13 bases between. The CDR3 consists of 16 residues. CDR3 sequence: CAISEPSASRTDTQYF. The CDR3 DNA follows: TGTGCCATCAGTGAGCCTAGCGCCTCCCGCACAGATACGCAGTATTTT.

The V gene is TRBV9, the J gene TRBJ1-2, with a weak D call TRBD1 (6 bases). The CDR3 extends over 14 amino acids. Germline CDR1 is SGDLS and CDR2 is YYNGEE. The germline V and J ends were trimmed by 3 bases and 7 bases, with 16 bases remaining between them. In DNA form, the CDR3 reads TGTGCCAGCAGCGCAGAACAGGGAGCAGGTGGCTACACCTTC. Its protein product is CASSAEQGAGGYTF.

In its sample, this clone was seen a few times. The chain carries TRBV11-2 and TRBJ1-5; D is unresolved. V dropped 4 bases and J dropped 6 bases, with 4 bases sitting between them. The CDR3 covers 11 residues. Germline-derived CDR1 and CDR2 are SGHAT and FQNNGV. In DNA, the CDR3 is TGTGCCAGCAGCTCGTTTCAGCCCCAGCATTTT. It codes for CASSSFQPQHF.

The rearrangement uses TRBV5-6 and TRBJ1-2; possible D gene TRBD1, 6 bases. V was shortened by 7 bases and J by 7 bases, with 17 bases between the two germline ends. The V gene's germline CDR1 is SGHDT and CDR2 YYEEEE. The CDR3 has 13 amino acids. The chain's CDR3 is CASHRVGGGGYTF. CDR3 sequence (DNA): TGTGCCAGCCACCGCGTTGGGGGCGGTGGCTACACCTTC.

The V and J genes are TRBV2 and TRBJ2-2; TRBD2 matches at 13 bases. This CDR3 contains 14 residues. V lost 7 bases to trimming and J lost 8 bases; unmatched junction nucleotides: 4. The germline V gene encodes CDR1 SNHLY and CDR2 FYNNEI. CDR3 sequence reads: CASNTGLAGGELFF. The DNA of the CDR3 is TGTGCCAGCAATACGGGACTAGCGGGAGGGGAGCTGTTTTTT.

The chain couples TRBV21-1 to TRBJ2-3; no DNA check was done on the table's D call, TRBD2. TRBV21-1 is marked as a pseudogene. This CDR3 spans 16 amino acids. CDR3 sequence: CASSRRSGRSTDTQYF. The CDR3 nucleotides are TGTGCCAGCAGCAGGAGAAGCGGGAGGTCCACAGATACGCAGTATTTT.

Points on this clone: The sample carries other DNA sequences with the same CDR3. The rearrangement uses TRBV7-9 and TRBJ1-1; D call uncertain. This CDR3 has 12 residues. Germline CDR1 is SEHNR and CDR2 is FQNEAQ (reference sequence). The V gene lost 3 bases and the J gene lost 4 bases, with 6 bases spanning the gap. In DNA form, the CDR3 reads TGTGCCAGCAGCTTGGCGGGCACTGAAGCTTTCTTT. Protein: CASSLAGTEAFF.